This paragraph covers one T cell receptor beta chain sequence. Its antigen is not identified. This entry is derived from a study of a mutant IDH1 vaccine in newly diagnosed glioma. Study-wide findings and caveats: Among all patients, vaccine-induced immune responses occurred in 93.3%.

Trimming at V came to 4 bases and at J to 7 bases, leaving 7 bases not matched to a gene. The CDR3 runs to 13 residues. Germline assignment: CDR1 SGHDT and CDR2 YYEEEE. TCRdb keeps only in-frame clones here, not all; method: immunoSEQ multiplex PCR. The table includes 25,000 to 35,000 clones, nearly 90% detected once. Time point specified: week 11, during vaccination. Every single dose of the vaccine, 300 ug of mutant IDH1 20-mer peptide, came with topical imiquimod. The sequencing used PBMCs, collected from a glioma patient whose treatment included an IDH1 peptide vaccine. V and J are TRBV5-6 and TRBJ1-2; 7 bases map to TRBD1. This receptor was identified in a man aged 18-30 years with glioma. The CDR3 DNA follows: TGTGCCAGCAGCCCAGGGGGGCCGACTGGCTACACCTTC. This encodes CASSPGGPTGYTF. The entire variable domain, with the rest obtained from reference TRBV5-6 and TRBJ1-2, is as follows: DAGVTQSPTHLIKTRGQQVTLRCSPKSGHDTVSWYQQALGQGPQFIFQYYEEEERQRGNFPDRFSGHQFPNYSSELNVNALLLGDSALYLCASSPGGPTGYTFGSGTRLTVV.